This T cell receptor (beta chain) came from a study of blood T cell repertoires in COVID-19. Study overall: Samples came from the United States, Italy and Spain, spanning acute and convalescent COVID-19.

Authors' processing steps: Estimated nucleated cell counts came from reference gene primer amplification. Data came from immunoSEQ multiplex PCR; TCRdb stores just in-frame clones and leaves some out. D and trimming come from the DNA, and the V and J calls and clone size come from that table. The sample consists of around 110,000 clones, approximately 80% of them appearing once. Concerning this clone itself: The same CDR3 also results from other DNA sequences found in this sample.

Followed longitudinally, the Seattle patients had been enrolled during active infection. Specimen: peripheral blood. The clonotype comes from a man at least 80 years old with COVID-19, enrolled during active disease.

The CDR3, as DNA: TGTGCCAGTAGTAAGGGACAGGGGACCTACGAGCAGTACTTC. Amino acids: CASSKGQGTYEQYF. The rearrangement uses TRBV19 and TRBJ2-7; 10 positions agree with TRBD1. Per the germline V gene, CDR1 is LNHDA and CDR2 is SQIVND (reference sequence). The CDR3 sequence is 14 residues long. Unmatched junction bases numbered 2, after V lost 4 bases and J lost 2 bases. The variable domain in full, completed from reference TRBV19 and TRBJ2-7, reads DGGITQSPKYLFRKEGQNVTLSCEQNLNHDAMYWYRQDPGQGLRLIYYSQIVNDFQKGDIAEGYSVSREKKESFPLTVTSAQKNPTAFYLCASSKGQGTYEQYFGPGTRLTVT.